This is a list of T cell receptor beta chains from one sample in a study of blood T cell repertoires in COVID-19. Only in-frame clones appear in the TCRdb table, and some are missing; sequencing was by immunoSEQ multiplex PCR. Found here are tens of thousands of clones, about 88% of them singletons; the top ten hold 10% to 15%. The specimen was peripheral blood. These TCRs come from a human donor in a cohort sampled during active COVID-19. Both conserved end residues are part of each CDR3. A D gene is named only where the DNA matches it firmly. Rows may omit the clone size; those that give it use once, few, many or a size class.

v_gene	j_gene	abundance	d_gene	CDR3aa	CDR3nt
TRBV27	TRBJ2-7	.	.	CASRFTTGLYEQYF	TGTGCCAGCAGATTCACGACAGGACTCTACGAGCAGTACTTC
TRBV30	TRBJ1-2	.	.	CAWRGSGRASNYGYTF	TGTGCCTGGAGGGGCAGCGGTAGGGCTTCGAACTATGGCTACACCTTC
TRBV14	TRBJ1-2	.	.	CASSQDPRAIYGYTF	TGTGCCAGCAGCCAAGACCCGCGGGCGATCTATGGCTACACCTTC
TRBV6-5	TRBJ1-1	once	TRBD1	CASSSPTGSGFEAFF	TGTGCCAGCAGTTCCCCGACAGGGTCCGGCTTTGAAGCTTTCTTT
TRBV5-6	TRBJ2-1	.	.	CASSQGTGNNEQFF	TGTGCCAGCAGCCAGGGTACAGGGAACAATGAGCAGTTCTTC
TRBV5-6	TRBJ2-2	.	.	CASSLRLRTGELFF	TGTGCCAGCAGCTTGCGACTACGTACCGGGGAGCTGTTTTTT
TRBV3-1/TRBV3-2	TRBJ2-7	.	TRBD2	CASRGGTSGSYEQYF	TGTGCCAGCAGGGGCGGGACTAGTGGATCCTACGAGCAGTACTTC
TRBV7-9	TRBJ1-1	.	.	CASSLALGGNTEAFF	TGTGCCAGCAGCTTAGCGCTTGGCGGGAACACTGAAGCTTTCTTT
TRBV7-8	TRBJ2-3	.	.	CASSLALLDTQYF	TGTGCCAGCAGCTTAGCGCTACTAGATACGCAGTATTTT
TRBV10-2	TRBJ2-7	.	.	CASSGRQPPAYEQYF	TGCGCCAGCAGTGGACGACAGCCGCCTGCCTACGAGCAGTACTTC
TRBV25-1	TRBJ2-7	few	.	CASSETAYEQYF	TGTGCCAGCAGTGAAACAGCCTACGAGCAGTACTTC
TRBV6-5	TRBJ1-2	.	.	CASTAGQGYTF	TGTGCCAGCACGGCAGGGCAAGGCTACACCTTC
TRBV7-2	TRBJ2-1	.	TRBD2	CASSLAGLADEQFF	TGTGCCAGCAGCTTAGCCGGACTAGCGGATGAGCAGTTCTTC
TRBV7-2	TRBJ2-3	.	TRBD2	CASSLLAGASTDTQYF	TGTGCCAGCAGCCTTTTAGCGGGAGCTAGCACAGATACGCAGTATTTT
TRBV11-2	TRBJ2-3	once	.	CASSFTGGTDTQYF	TGTGCCAGCAGCTTTACGGGAGGCACAGATACGCAGTATTTT
TRBV9	TRBJ2-7	.	.	CASSVAEGYEQYF	TGTGCCAGCAGCGTAGCTGAGGGCTACGAGCAGTACTTC
TRBV24-1	TRBJ2-6	.	.	CATSDHTGTPGANVLTF	TGTGCCACCAGTGACCATACAGGGACCCCTGGGGCCAACGTCCTGACTTTC
TRBV7-2	TRBJ1-1	.	.	CASSLGPGRNTEAFF	TGTGCCAGCAGCTTAGGGCCAGGGCGGAACACTGAAGCTTTCTTT
TRBV6-5	TRBJ1-5	once	TRBD1	CASRRDSYQPQHF	TGTGCCAGCAGAAGGGACAGCTATCAGCCCCAGCATTTT
TRBV5-6	TRBJ2-7	.	TRBD1	CASSFAGTGAYEQYF	TGTGCCAGCAGCTTCGCCGGGACAGGGGCCTACGAGCAGTACTTC
TRBV6-2/TRBV6-3	TRBJ2-7	.	.	CASSYPTHEQYF	TGTGCCAGCAGTTACCCTACTCACGAGCAGTACTTC
TRBV27	TRBJ2-7	.	TRBD1	CASSLFPGQGGEQYF	TGTGCCAGCAGTTTATTTCCCGGACAGGGTGGTGAGCAGTACTTC
TRBV18	TRBJ2-5	once	.	CASSPTTGFGETQYF	TGTGCCAGCTCGCCTACCACAGGGTTTGGCGAGACCCAGTACTTC
TRBV7-9	TRBJ2-1	.	.	CASSTNQWDTYNEQFF	TGTGCCAGCAGCACGAATCAATGGGACACCTACAATGAGCAGTTCTTC
TRBV19	TRBJ2-7	few	TRBD2	CASSILSSGAYEQYF	TGTGCCAGTAGTATTTTGTCTAGCGGCGCCTACGAGCAGTACTTC
TRBV2	TRBJ2-5	.	.	CASSGNTPRETQYF	TGTGCCAGCAGCGGCAATACGCCTAGGGAGACCCAGTACTTC
TRBV5-4	TRBJ2-5	.	TRBD1	CASWTGGGETQYF	TGTGCCAGCTGGACAGGGGGCGGAGAGACCCAGTACTTC
TRBV19	TRBJ1-4	.	.	CASSIPGGEKLFF	TGTGCCAGTAGTATCCCCGGGGGAGAAAAACTGTTTTTT
TRBV5-1	TRBJ2-7	.	TRBD1	CASSKGAVLSYEQYF	TGCGCCAGCAGCAAGGGGGCAGTACTTTCCTACGAGCAGTACTTC
TRBV18	TRBJ2-1	.	.	CASSLNNEQFF	TGTGCCAGCTCGCTAAACAATGAGCAGTTCTTC
TRBV9	TRBJ2-7	.	.	CASSVQGSGYEQYF	TGTGCCAGCAGCGTTCAGGGGAGTGGTTACGAGCAGTACTTC
TRBV5-6	TRBJ2-7	.	.	CASSTGTFTYEQYF	TGTGCCAGCAGCACAGGGACATTTACCTACGAGCAGTACTTC
TRBV19	TRBJ1-1	.	.	CASINYRQPTEAFF	TGTGCCAGTATTAACTACAGGCAACCCACTGAAGCTTTCTTT
TRBV7-9	TRBJ1-1	.	TRBD1	CASSFGGARGRTEAFF	TGTGCCAGCAGCTTTGGGGGGGCCAGGGGGCGCACTGAAGCTTTCTTT
TRBV5-4	TRBJ2-1	.	TRBD2	CASSLVSGAINEQFF	TGTGCCAGCAGCTTGGTCAGCGGGGCTATAAATGAGCAGTTCTTC
TRBV5-1	TRBJ2-2	.	.	CASSLEAAADTGELFF	TGCGCCAGCAGCTTGGAAGCGGCCGCGGACACCGGGGAGCTGTTTTTT
TRBV18	TRBJ2-1	.	TRBD2	CASSPTGTSRYNEQFF	TGTGCCAGCTCACCCACCGGGACTAGCAGGTACAATGAGCAGTTCTTC